The clone carrying this T cell receptor (beta chain) was recorded a few times. The record originates from a study of blood T cells in healthy people across ages. Study background: Template switching picked up about one barcoded beta molecule for each two T cells.

J gave up 6 bases and V 7 bases, and 12 bases lay outside the gene matches. Germline loops: CDR1 PRHDT, CDR2 FYEKMQ (reference sequence). CDR3 length equals 15 residues. A second PCR, run for about 7 to 11 cycles, used a sample-barcoded 5' primer plus a J-beta primer mix. TCRdb used MiXCR to reprocess the 5' RACE reads, holding one entry per CDR3 protein. The sample has about 1.8 million distinct CDR3 sequences, about 49% seen once. V is TRBV13 and J is TRBJ2-1; TRBD1 agrees at 7 bases. This clonotype was sampled from a woman between 35 and 50 years old in good health. The sample comprised blood. The CDR3 bases are TGTGCCAGCACTCACCGTAGGGACAGTCTCAATGAGCAGTTCTTC. It yields the protein CASTHRRDSLNEQFF.